Listed here are 20 T cell receptor beta chains from one sample, sequenced in a study of blood T cell repertoires in COVID-19. The data were produced by immunoSEQ multiplex PCR, yet TCRdb's version contains in-frame clones alone and is incomplete. The sample has about 250,000 clones; roughly 90% are singletons. The specimen sequenced was peripheral blood. The receptor source for this set is a woman between 40 and 50 years old who had recovered from COVID-19.

This clone has a single count. CDR3 loop: CASSPAGGSNQPQHF. CDR3 in DNA: TGTGCCAGCTCACCGGCGGGTGGGAGCAATCAGCCCCAGCATTTT. The gene calls are TRBV18 and TRBJ1-5, with D uncertain. Germline V lookup: CDR1 KGHSH, CDR2 LQKENI. V was pared by 3 bases and J by 1 base, with 10 bases between. The CDR3 is made up of 15 amino acids.

The chain recombines TRBV19 with TRBJ2-3; 13 positions match TRBD2. Germline V gene data show CDR1 as LNHDA and CDR2 as SQIVND (reference sequence). The CDR3 sequence is 13 residues long. J lost 5 bases, V lost 9 bases, and 2 bases had no gene match. Here the CDR3 reads CASGLAGVDTQYF. The CDR3 coding sequence is TGTGCCAGCGGACTAGCGGGAGTAGATACGCAGTATTTT.

The chain recombines TRBV7-9 with TRBJ1-1; maybe TRBD1 (5 bases). The V end was cut by 5 bases, the J end by 4 bases, with 14 bases between. CDR1 is SEHNR, CDR2 FQNEAQ, per germline (reference sequence). The CDR3 consists of 14 residues. This CDR3 reads CASSAGGKGTEAFF. CDR3 nucleotide sequence: TGTGCCAGCAGCGCTGGGGGGAAGGGCACTGAAGCTTTCTTT.

The chain joins TRBV5-1 to TRBJ2-7, with no clear D. The CDR3 runs to 12 residues. V was clipped by 0 bases and J by 4 bases, with 5 bases between them. Germline CDR1 SGHRS, CDR2 YFSETQ. CDR3 in amino acids: CASSLDRYEQYF. CDR3 sequence (DNA): TGCGCCAGCAGCTTGGACAGATACGAGCAGTACTTC. Full variable domain (remainder filled in from reference TRBV5-1 and TRBJ2-7): KAGVTQTPRYLIKTRGQQVTLSCSPISGHRSVSWYQQTPGQGLQFLFEYFSETQRNKGNFPGRFSGRQFSNSRSEMNVSTLELGDSALYLCASSLDRYEQYFGPGTRLTVT.

J is TRBJ2-5 and V is TRBV14, with TRBD2 as a possible D gene (6 bases). The germline CDR1 and CDR2 sequences are SGHDN and FVKESK. Trimming removed 1 base from V and 0 bases from J, with 18 bases in between. The CDR3 has 18 amino acids. The CDR3 reads CASSQGFGGNTYQETQYF. The CDR3 DNA reads TGTGCCAGCAGCCAAGGGTTTGGCGGGAACACCTACCAAGAGACCCAGTACTTC.

The chain couples TRBV19 to TRBJ1-3; D ambiguous. V dropped 3 bases and J dropped 0 bases, with 6 bases sitting between them. Germline-derived CDR1 and CDR2 are LNHDA and SQIVND (reference sequence). The CDR3 is 14 amino acids. The DNA of the CDR3 is TGTGCCAGTAGTATCTCCCTCTCTGGAAACACCATATATTTT. This gives the protein CASSISLSGNTIYF.

V is TRBV20-1 and J is TRBJ1-1; D uncertain. V was clipped by 4 bases and J by 0 bases, with 3 bases between them. CDR1 is DFQATT, CDR2 SNEGSKA, per germline (reference sequence). CDR3 size: 11 residues. Written as DNA, the CDR3 is TGCAGTGCTACAGTGAACACTGAAGCTTTCTTT. As protein: CSATVNTEAFF.

The chain carries TRBV4-1 and TRBJ1-5, with unresolved D. Trimming removed 1 base at V and 7 bases at J, with 5 bases between. Germline assignment: CDR1 MGHRA and CDR2 YSYEKL. The CDR3 extends over 12 amino acids. The CDR3 loop reads CASSQVGQPQHF. Written as DNA, the CDR3 is TGCGCCAGCAGCCAAGTGGGCCAGCCCCAGCATTTT.

J is TRBJ1-1 and V is TRBV5-1; D is possibly TRBD1 (6 bases). The CDR3 covers 13 residues. Per the germline V gene, CDR1 is SGHRS and CDR2 is YFSETQ. With 0 bases removed from V and 6 bases from J, the gap between germline ends came to 9 bases. This chain's CDR3 is CASSLAPGAEAFF. The CDR3 DNA follows: TGCGCCAGCAGCTTGGCACCAGGGGCTGAAGCTTTCTTT.

The V and J genes are TRBV7-9 and TRBJ2-7, with 11 positions matching TRBD1. The J segment lost 5 bases and the V segment lost 2 bases, leaving 11 bases of the junction unmatched. Germline V gene sequence: CDR1 SEHNR, CDR2 FQNEAQ (reference sequence). This CDR3 is 17 amino acids long. CDR3 nucleotide sequence: TGTGCCAGCAGCTTATGGACAGGGGGCATGGTGGCCGACGAGCAGTACTTC. This translates into CASSLWTGGMVADEQYF.

The chain couples TRBV13 to TRBJ1-4; D uncertain. This CDR3 has 12 residues. V was cut by 5 bases and J by 8 bases, with 9 bases left in between. The germline CDR1 and CDR2 sequences are PRHDT and FYEKMQ (reference sequence). CDR3 sequence reads: CASSLRTEKLFF. CDR3 nucleotide sequence: TGTGCCAGCAGCCTCAGAACAGAAAAACTGTTTTTT. The full variable domain, with the rest looked up from reference TRBV13 and TRBJ1-4, is AAGVIQSPRHLIKEKRETATLKCYPIPRHDTVYWYQQGPGQDPQFLISFYEKMQSDKGSIPDRFSAQQFSDYHSELNMSSLELGDSALYFCASSLRTEKLFFGSGTQLSVL.

The chain's CDR3 is CASSVEALVVRGEQFF. The CDR3 nucleotides are TGTGCCAGCAGCGTAGAGGCACTAGTGGTTCGTGGTGAGCAGTTCTTC. The gene calls are TRBV9 and TRBJ2-1, with D tentatively TRBD2 (5 bases). CDR1 is SGDLS and CDR2 is YYNGEE in the germline V gene. The CDR3 runs to 16 residues. With 0 bases removed from V and 9 bases from J, the gap between germline ends came to 19 bases.

The gene calls are TRBV18 and TRBJ1-3; TRBD1 matches 8 bases. This CDR3 comprises 16 residues. V gave up 2 bases and J gave up 4 bases; unmatched junction bases: 7. The germline V gene encodes CDR1 KGHSH and CDR2 LQKENI. The chain's CDR3 is CASSPSRTGSGNTIYF. The DNA of the CDR3 is TGTGCCAGCTCACCAAGCCGGACAGGGTCAGGAAACACCATATATTTT.

This clone turned up a few times. The genes are TRBV18 and TRBJ2-7, with TRBD2 matching over 9 bases. The CDR3 is made up of 16 amino acids. The junction had 5 bases not matched to a gene; V was cut back by 2 bases and J by 0 bases. Germline-derived CDR1 and CDR2 are KGHSH and LQKENI. The CDR3 is CASSPVVAGDSYEQYF. The CDR3, as DNA: TGTGCCAGCTCACCAGTGGTAGCGGGGGACTCCTACGAGCAGTACTTC.

The rearrangement uses TRBV5-1 and TRBJ1-4; TRBD1 agrees at 10 bases. CDR1 SGHRS and CDR2 YFSETQ come from the germline V gene. This CDR3 contains 17 residues. V trimming: 3 bases; J trimming: 2 bases; junction bases outside the gene matches: 7. The CDR3 nucleotides are TGCGCCAGCAGCTGGGAGACAGGGGGCGCGACTAATGAAAAACTGTTTTTT. Translating gives CASSWETGGATNEKLFF.

In regard to this clone: The sample carries other DNA sequences with the same CDR3. This chain links TRBV6-5 with TRBJ2-7; D is perhaps TRBD2 (5 bases). Trimming stripped 4 bases from V and 2 bases from J, with 9 bases between. Per the germline V gene, CDR1 is MNHEY and CDR2 is SVGAGI. CDR3 length equals 13 residues. The CDR3 DNA is TGTGCCAGCAGTTCCGCGGGCCCCTACGAGCAGTACTTC. Translation: CASSSAGPYEQYF.

The V and J genes are TRBV19 and TRBJ1-4, with 7 nucleotides matching TRBD1. V gave up 3 bases and J gave up 5 bases; unmatched junction bases: 6. Germline lookup yields CDR1 LNHDA and CDR2 SQIVND (reference sequence). The CDR3 covers 15 residues. The DNA of the CDR3 is TGTGCCAGTAGTATTAGTACCAGGGGGAATGAAAAACTGTTTTTT. It translates to CASSISTRGNEKLFF. Full variable domain (rest looked up from reference TRBV19 and TRBJ1-4): DGGITQSPKYLFRKEGQNVTLSCEQNLNHDAMYWYRQDPGQGLRLIYYSQIVNDFQKGDIAEGYSVSREKKESFPLTVTSAQKNPTAFYLCASSISTRGNEKLFFGSGTQLSVL.

This chain uses TRBV29-1 with TRBJ2-5; 7 bases align to TRBD1. The CDR3 has 11 residues. Germline V gene data show CDR1 as SQVTM and CDR2 as ANQGSEA. Trimming cost V 7 bases and J 4 bases; bases outside gene matches: 3. CDR3 region: CSGWTGETQYF. The CDR3 DNA reads TGCAGCGGATGGACAGGAGAGACCCAGTACTTC. Filled out from reference TRBV29-1 and TRBJ2-5, the complete variable domain reads SAVISQKPSRDICQRGTSLTIQCQVDSQVTMMFWYRQQPGQSLTLIATANQGSEATYESGFVIDKFPISRPNLTFSTLTVSNMSPEDSSIYLCSGWTGETQYFGPGTRLLVL.

V gene TRBV5-1 combines with J gene TRBJ1-1; TRBD1 matches at 10 bases. The CDR3 loop spans 16 amino acids. Germline values: CDR1 SGHRS, CDR2 YFSETQ. The ends lost 5 bases at V and 4 bases at J; junction bases unmatched: 11. CDR3 sequence reads: CASSSGTGVLITEAFF. CDR3 sequence (DNA): TGCGCCAGCAGTTCCGGGACAGGGGTCCTCATCACTGAAGCTTTCTTT.

This chain connects TRBV7-8 to TRBJ1-5; D gene uncertain. The CDR3 spans 13 residues. Between the trimmed V and J ends, which lost 5 bases and 5 bases, there was a span of 10 bases. Germline loops: CDR1 SGHVS, CDR2 FQNEAQ. CDR3 bases: TGTGCCAGCAGCATCCTCCCTGATCAGCCCCAGCATTTT. It encodes CASSILPDQPQHF. The full variable domain, with the rest looked up from reference TRBV7-8 and TRBJ1-5, is GAGVSQSPRYKVAKRGQDVALRCDPISGHVSLFWYQQALGQGPEFLTYFQNEAQLDKSGLPSDRFFAERPEGSVSTLKIQRTQQEDSAVYLCASSILPDQPQHFGDGTRLSIL.